The 26 T cell receptor beta chains listed next were all sequenced from one sample in a study of cytomegalovirus exposure and HLA in healthy donors. PCR involved 60 Vbeta and 13 Jbeta primers. Clones were read by immunoSEQ multiplex PCR, and TCRdb kept only the in-frame ones, dropping some. The sample lists 83,000 or so clones, 70% to 80% occurring once. The material sequenced was PBMCs. The source is a middle-aged woman in good health and CMV-seropositive.

The V call is TRBV6-4, the J call TRBJ1-5; 7 positions match TRBD1. From germline, CDR1 is MRHNA and CDR2 SNTAGT. The CDR3 sequence is 16 residues long. J lost 7 bases, V lost 4 bases, and 13 bases had no gene match. CDR3 protein: CASSGRGTSLKQPQHF. CDR3 DNA sequence: TGTGCCAGCAGTGGCAGGGGGACATCCCTTAAACAGCCCCAGCATTTT.

V usage is TRBV5-4 and J usage is TRBJ2-7, with TRBD2 matching over 12 bases. The CDR3 covers 16 residues. V lost 4 bases to trimming and J lost 4 bases; unmatched junction nucleotides: 9. Per the germline V gene, CDR1 is SGHNT and CDR2 is YYREEE (reference sequence). The CDR3: CASSPGTSGPLYEQYF. The CDR3 region has the DNA TGTGCCAGCAGCCCGGGGACTAGCGGGCCCTTATACGAGCAGTACTTC.

V is TRBV9 and J is TRBJ2-2; the D gene is possibly TRBD2 (7 bases). The CDR3 consists of 15 residues. Trimming took off 0 bases at V and 5 bases at J, with 11 bases between the two ends. Germline lookup yields CDR1 SGDLS and CDR2 YYNGEE. DNA of the CDR3: TGTGCCAGCAGCGTAGAAGGGGGGGATACCGGGGAGCTGTTTTTT. Its protein product is CASSVEGGDTGELFF.

In its sample, this clone was seen once. J is TRBJ1-5 and V is TRBV15, with D perhaps matching TRBD1 (5 bases). The germline gives CDR1 LNHNV, CDR2 YYDKDF (reference sequence). Trimming removed 0 bases from V and 0 bases from J, with 9 bases in between. This CDR3 is built from 16 residues. In nucleotides, the CDR3 is TGTGCCACCAGCAGAGATGGGGCGTTTAGCAATCAGCCCCAGCATTTT. It specifies CATSRDGAFSNQPQHF.

The chain couples TRBV19 to TRBJ1-5; 9 bases fit TRBD1. J gave up 0 bases and V 4 bases, and 4 bases lay outside the gene matches. The length of the CDR3 is 16 residues. In germline, CDR1 is LNHDA, CDR2 SQIVND (reference sequence). The CDR3 region has the DNA TGTGCCAGTAGTAGGGACAGGGATCGTAGCAATCAGCCCCAGCATTTT. Its protein product is CASSRDRDRSNQPQHF. The variable domain in full, with the rest retrieved from reference TRBV19 and TRBJ1-5, is DGGITQSPKYLFRKEGQNVTLSCEQNLNHDAMYWYRQDPGQGLRLIYYSQIVNDFQKGDIAEGYSVSREKKESFPLTVTSAQKNPTAFYLCASSRDRDRSNQPQHFGDGTRLSIL.

The V and J genes are TRBV28 and TRBJ1-1; 10 bases align to TRBD1. CDR1 and CDR2 from the germline V gene are MDHEN and SYDVKM. After removal of 5 bases from V and 4 bases from J, the junction contained 19 bases not matched to a gene. The CDR3 spans 19 residues. The CDR3 nucleotides are TGTGCCAGCAGTCTCACTTACCCCGGGACAGGGGAGCGTGGCACTGAAGCTTTCTTT. Protein: CASSLTYPGTGERGTEAFF.

This sequence joins TRBV7-9 and TRBJ2-7; 8 bases align to TRBD1. With 4 bases clipped from V and 4 bases from J, the junction kept 6 bases outside the gene matches. CDR1 is SEHNR and CDR2 is FQNEAQ in the germline V gene (reference sequence). The CDR3 has 14 residues. CDR3 nucleotide sequence: TGTGCCAGCAGCTCCAGGACAGGGAAGTACGAGCAGTACTTC. Translation gives CASSSRTGKYEQYF. Supplemented by reference TRBV7-9 and TRBJ2-7, the full variable domain reads DTGVSQNPRHKITKRGQNVTFRCDPISEHNRLYWYRQTLGQGPEFLTYFQNEAQLEKSRLLSDRFSAERPKGSFSTLEIQRTEQGDSAMYLCASSSRTGKYEQYFGPGTRLTVT.

The chain joins TRBV18 to TRBJ1-1; 8 nucleotides align to TRBD1. This CDR3 has 13 residues. J gave up 7 bases and V 7 bases, and 8 bases lay outside the gene matches. From germline, CDR1 is KGHSH and CDR2 LQKENI. DNA for the CDR3: TGTGCCAGCTTAAAACAGGGGGGAAGTGAAGCTTTCTTT. Translating it yields CASLKQGGSEAFF.

The J gene is TRBJ1-1, the V gene TRBV6-6, with 7 bases that match TRBD1. The CDR3 has 15 residues. Trimming removed 7 bases from V and 2 bases from J; junction bases left unmatched: 10. CDR1 MNHNY and CDR2 SVGAGI come from the germline V gene (reference sequence). This CDR3 is CASNPVTGTNTEAFF. In DNA form, the CDR3 reads TGTGCCAGCAACCCAGTGACAGGGACCAACACTGAAGCTTTCTTT.

The chain employs TRBV27 and TRBJ2-7; 8 bases are a match to TRBD2. Germline V lookup: CDR1 MNHEY, CDR2 SMNVEV (reference sequence). The CDR3 covers 16 residues. Unmatched junction bases numbered 13, after V lost 6 bases and J lost 3 bases. CDR3 in DNA: TGTGCCAGCAGCCGTACTAGCGGACCTATCCTCTACGAGCAGTACTTC. It codes for CASSRTSGPILYEQYF.

This clone was recorded a few times. The chain couples TRBV18 to TRBJ2-3; the match to TRBD2 covers 8 bases. Germline values: CDR1 KGHSH, CDR2 LQKENI. The CDR3 has 16 amino acids. V gave up 6 bases and J gave up 4 bases; unmatched junction bases: 12. Here the CDR3 DNA reads TGTGCCAGCTCCCAGAGACTAGCGCGGTCTGCAGATACGCAGTATTTT. This translates into CASSQRLARSADTQYF.

This clone was seen a few times. The genes are TRBV6-5 and TRBJ2-7; 9 positions agree with TRBD2. The CDR3 runs 15 residues. CDR1 and CDR2 (germline): MNHEY, SVGAGI. V was pared by 4 bases and J by 1 base, with 5 bases of the junction left unmatched. CDR3 in amino acids: CASSSLAGVSYEQYF. As DNA, the CDR3 is TGTGCCAGCAGTTCCTTAGCGGGAGTGTCCTACGAGCAGTACTTC.

The chain is built from TRBV7-2 and TRBJ1-1; D possibly corresponds to TRBD1 (6 bases). CDR3 size: 14 residues. CDR1 SGHTA and CDR2 FQGNSA come from the germline V gene. The V end lost 3 bases, the J end lost 4 bases, and 12 bases lay between the germline ends. The CDR3 here is CASSLRGGTTEAFF. In DNA, the CDR3 is TGTGCCAGCAGCTTGAGGGGGGGAACCACTGAAGCTTTCTTT.

The chain combines TRBV9 with TRBJ2-7; weak D call: TRBD1 (5 bases). Trimming removed 0 bases from V and 1 base from J, with 11 bases in between. This CDR3 is 15 amino acids long. Germline values: CDR1 SGDLS, CDR2 YYNGEE. The CDR3 sequence is CASSVGGLGSYEQYF. DNA for the CDR3: TGTGCCAGCAGCGTAGGGGGCCTAGGTTCCTACGAGCAGTACTTC.

This chain links TRBV6-1 with TRBJ1-1; D is unclear. Trimming took off 10 bases at V and 5 bases at J, with 17 bases between the two ends. Germline V gene lookup returns CDR1 MNHNS and CDR2 SASEGT. There are 13 residues in the CDR3. This CDR3 is CATIGPQRTEAFF. In DNA, the CDR3 is TGTGCCACGATCGGCCCCCAGCGGACTGAAGCTTTCTTT.

V usage is TRBV19 and J usage is TRBJ1-1; D not certain. The CDR3 length is 14 residues. V lost 7 bases, J lost 2 bases, and 14 bases lay in between. CDR1 and CDR2 (germline): LNHDA, SQIVND (reference sequence). For the CDR3, the DNA is TGTGCCAGTAAACCGGGATTGCTAAACACTGAAGCTTTCTTT. Encoded protein: CASKPGLLNTEAFF.

The V and J genes are TRBV18 and TRBJ1-4; TRBD1 matches at 7 bases. CDR1 and CDR2 (germline): KGHSH, LQKENI. CDR3 length equals 14 residues. V was clipped by 6 bases and J by 5 bases; unmatched bases: 6. The CDR3 DNA reads TGTGCCAGCTCCCTCCAGGGGGGAAATGAAAAACTGTTTTTT. This sequence encodes CASSLQGGNEKLFF. The variable domain in full, completed from reference TRBV18 and TRBJ1-4, reads NAGVMQNPRHLVRRRGQEARLRCSPMKGHSHVYWYRQLPEEGLKFMVYLQKENIIDESGMPKERFSAEFPKEGPSILRIQQVVRGDSAAYFCASSLQGGNEKLFFGSGTQLSVL.

V is TRBV27 and J is TRBJ1-5; a weak D match, TRBD1 (5 bases). Germline values: CDR1 MNHEY, CDR2 SMNVEV (reference sequence). Trimming took off 4 bases at V and 0 bases at J, with 10 bases between the two ends. The CDR3 has 15 residues. The CDR3 nucleotides read TGTGCCAGCAGTTCCACAGGTAATAGCAATCAGCCCCAGCATTTT. It yields the protein CASSSTGNSNQPQHF.

This sequence joins TRBV7-3 and TRBJ2-3; TRBD2 aligns across 7 bases. Trimming cost V 4 bases and J 4 bases; bases outside gene matches: 8. The CDR3 length is 15 residues. The germline CDR1 and CDR2 sequences are SGHTA and FQGTGA. The DNA for the CDR3 is TGTGCCAGCAGCTCCCGGACTAGTGGCGCAGATACGCAGTATTTT. Its protein product is CASSSRTSGADTQYF.

The V call is TRBV5-1, the J call TRBJ1-1; D is perhaps TRBD1 (5 bases). The CDR3 contains 14 residues. Trimming shortened V by 9 bases and J by 4 bases, and 19 bases separated the two germline ends. Germline CDR1 SGHRS, CDR2 YFSETQ. The CDR3 region has the DNA TGCGCCACCCGTCCAGGGACCGGGAGCACTGAAGCTTTCTTT. Its translation is CATRPGTGSTEAFF.

This clone occurred once. V is TRBV5-4 and J is TRBJ2-1; 12 positions agree with TRBD2. The CDR3 runs to 16 residues. The germline gives CDR1 SGHNT, CDR2 YYREEE (reference sequence). The J segment lost 1 base and the V segment lost 4 bases, leaving 3 bases of the junction unmatched. For the CDR3, the DNA is TGTGCCAGCAGCCCCGGACTAGCGGGGTCCTACAATGAGCAGTTCTTC. This encodes CASSPGLAGSYNEQFF. Combining the CDR3 with reference TRBV5-4 and TRBJ2-1 gives the whole variable domain ETGVTQSPTHLIKTRGQQVTLRCSSQSGHNTVSWYQQALGQGPQFIFQYYREEENGRGNFPPRFSGLQFPNYSSELNVNALELDDSALYLCASSPGLAGSYNEQFFGPGTRLTVL.

The rearrangement joins TRBV15 to TRBJ2-2; possibly TRBD1 for D (5 bases). CDR1 is LNHNV, CDR2 YYDKDF, per germline (reference sequence). This CDR3 is built from 16 residues. Trimming cost V 4 bases and J 1 base, with 13 bases left between them. This CDR3 is CATSKHGAENTGELFF. The CDR3 DNA reads as TGTGCCACCAGCAAACATGGGGCAGAGAACACCGGGGAGCTGTTTTTT. Looking up the rest from reference TRBV15 and TRBJ2-2 gives the full variable domain: DAMVIQNPRYQVTQFGKPVTLSCSQTLNHNVMYWYQQKSSQAPKLLFHYYDKDFNNEADTPDNFQSRRPNTSFCFLDIRSPGLGDTAMYLCATSKHGAENTGELFFGEGSRLTVL.

This clone was counted a single time. The chain recombines TRBV6-4 with TRBJ2-3, with 10 bases fitting TRBD2. CDR3 length: 14 amino acids. Germline V gives CDR1 MRHNA, CDR2 SNTAGT. V lost 4 bases and J lost 4; bases outside the gene matches: 2. The CDR3 is CASSGGTSADTQYF. DNA for the CDR3: TGTGCCAGCAGTGGAGGGACTAGCGCAGATACGCAGTATTTT.

The gene calls are TRBV14 and TRBJ1-3; D may be TRBD1 (6 bases). Trimming took 6 bases from V and 3 from J, leaving 9 bases between them. Per the germline V gene, CDR1 is SGHDN and CDR2 is FVKESK. The CDR3 covers 13 residues. The CDR3 reads CASRLGGGNTIYF. The CDR3 DNA follows: TGTGCCAGCAGGCTAGGGGGTGGAAACACCATATATTTT.

This clone was recorded only once. The junction shows a germline mismatch at one end, possibly a read error. V and J are TRBV30 and TRBJ2-1; D possibly corresponds to TRBD2 (6 bases). Germline lookup yields CDR1 GTSNPN and CDR2 SVGIG (reference sequence). The CDR3 loop spans 15 amino acids. CDR3 residues: CASSVRGSPYNEQFF. DNA of the CDR3: TGTGCCTCGAGTGTACGGGGGAGTCCCTACAATGAGCAGTTCTTC.

This clone was counted only a few times. V and J are TRBV12-5 and TRBJ1-1; 7 bases map to TRBD1. Unmatched junction bases numbered 14, after V lost 6 bases and J lost 4 bases. CDR1 and CDR2 (germline): LGHNT, FRNRAP. This CDR3 contains 16 residues. CDR3 DNA sequence: TGTGCTAGTGGCCAAAATAACAACAGGGGTATCACTGAAGCTTTCTTT. Translating it yields CASGQNNNRGITEAFF.